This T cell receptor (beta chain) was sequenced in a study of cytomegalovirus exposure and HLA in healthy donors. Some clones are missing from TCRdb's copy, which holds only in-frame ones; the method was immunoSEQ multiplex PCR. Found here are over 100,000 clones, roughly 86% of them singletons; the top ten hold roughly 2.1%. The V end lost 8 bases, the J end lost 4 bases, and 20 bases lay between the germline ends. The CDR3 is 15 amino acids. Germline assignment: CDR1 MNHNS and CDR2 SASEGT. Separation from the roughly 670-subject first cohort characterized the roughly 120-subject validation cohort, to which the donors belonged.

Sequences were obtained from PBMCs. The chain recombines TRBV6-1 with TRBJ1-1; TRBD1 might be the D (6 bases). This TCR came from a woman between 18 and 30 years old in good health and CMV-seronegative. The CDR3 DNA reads TGTGCCAGCCTAGATCGGGGGGGCTGGGTCACTGAAGCTTTCTTT. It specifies CASLDRGGWVTEAFF.